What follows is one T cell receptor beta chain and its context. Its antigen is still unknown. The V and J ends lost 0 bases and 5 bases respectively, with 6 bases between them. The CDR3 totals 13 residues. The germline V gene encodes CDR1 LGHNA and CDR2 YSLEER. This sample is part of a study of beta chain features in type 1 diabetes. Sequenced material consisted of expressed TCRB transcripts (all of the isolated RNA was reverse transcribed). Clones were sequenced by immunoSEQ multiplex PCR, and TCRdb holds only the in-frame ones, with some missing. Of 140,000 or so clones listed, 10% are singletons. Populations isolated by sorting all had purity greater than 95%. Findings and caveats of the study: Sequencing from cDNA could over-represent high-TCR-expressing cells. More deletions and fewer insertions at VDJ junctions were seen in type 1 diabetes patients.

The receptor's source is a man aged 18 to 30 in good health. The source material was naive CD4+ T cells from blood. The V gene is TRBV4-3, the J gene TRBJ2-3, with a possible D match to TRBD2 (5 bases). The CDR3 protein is CASSQDRGDTQYF. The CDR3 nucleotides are TGCGCCAGCAGCCAAGATCGGGGAGATACGCAGTATTTT.